There are many counts of the clone carrying this T cell receptor (beta chain). The data are from a study of low-dose radiotherapy and immunotherapy resistance in tumors. TCRs were amplified for 20 to 25 PCR cycles with a constant-region primer and V-primer adapter. TCRdb used MiXCR to reprocess the reads, holding one entry per CDR3 protein. Of some 52,000 distinct CDR3 sequences listed, approximately 35% are singletons. The time point was: after trial treatment. Treatment specified: LDRT plus nivolumab, ipilimumab, low-dose cyclophosphamide and aspirin (RACIN trial). The treatment that donors received included nivolumab, ipilimumab, aspirin, low-dose cyclophosphamide and low-dose radiotherapy. Eligibility criteria specified advanced solid malignancies devoid of tumor-infiltrating lymphocytes. The CDR3 runs 15 residues. CDR1 is GTSNPN and CDR2 is SVGIG in the germline V gene (reference sequence). V lost 5 bases, J lost 5 bases, and 7 bases stayed unmatched.

V gene TRBV30 combines with J gene TRBJ2-3, with TRBD2 matching over 13 bases. Sequencing was performed on PBMCs, taken after low-dose radiotherapy plus immunotherapy. This TCR was recovered from a male donor with rectosigmoid adenocarcinoma. CDR3 sequence: CAWGGLAGSRDTQYF. Written as DNA, the CDR3 is TGTGCCTGGGGGGGACTAGCGGGGTCCAGAGATACGCAGTATTTT.